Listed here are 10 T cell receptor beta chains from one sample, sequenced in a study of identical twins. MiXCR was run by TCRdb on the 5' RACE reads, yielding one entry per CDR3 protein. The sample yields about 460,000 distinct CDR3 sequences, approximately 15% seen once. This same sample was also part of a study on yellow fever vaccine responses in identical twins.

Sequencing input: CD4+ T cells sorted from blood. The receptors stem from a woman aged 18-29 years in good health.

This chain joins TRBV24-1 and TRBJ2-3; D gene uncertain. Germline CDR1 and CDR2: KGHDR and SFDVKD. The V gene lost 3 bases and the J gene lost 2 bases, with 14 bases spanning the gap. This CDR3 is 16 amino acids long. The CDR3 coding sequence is TGTGCCACCAGTGATCCTACATCGCCCCACACAGATACGCAGTATTTT. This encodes CATSDPTSPHTDTQYF.

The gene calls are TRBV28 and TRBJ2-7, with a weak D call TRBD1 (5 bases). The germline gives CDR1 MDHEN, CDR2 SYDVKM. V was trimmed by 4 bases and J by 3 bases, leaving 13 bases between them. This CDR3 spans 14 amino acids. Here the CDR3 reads CASSYQTVRYEQYF. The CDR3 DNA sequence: TGTGCCAGCAGTTATCAGACAGTACGCTACGAGCAGTACTTC.

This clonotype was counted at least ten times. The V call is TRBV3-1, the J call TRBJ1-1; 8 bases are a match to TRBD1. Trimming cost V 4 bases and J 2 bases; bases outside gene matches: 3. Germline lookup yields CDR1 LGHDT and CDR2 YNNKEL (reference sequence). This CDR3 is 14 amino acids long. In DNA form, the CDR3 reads TGTGCCAGCAGCCGAGCAGGGGGCAACACTGAAGCTTTCTTT. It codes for CASSRAGGNTEAFF.

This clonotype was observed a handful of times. CDR3 bases: TGCAGTGCTAGAGACCGAGTGAGGCAGGGGAATTCACCCCTCCACTTT. This gives the protein CSARDRVRQGNSPLHF. This sequence joins TRBV20-1 and TRBJ1-6; TRBD1 is a possible D gene (6 bases). Trimming cost V 0 bases and J 7 bases, with 16 bases left between them. This CDR3 is 16 amino acids long. Germline V gene sequence: CDR1 DFQATT, CDR2 SNEGSKA (reference sequence).

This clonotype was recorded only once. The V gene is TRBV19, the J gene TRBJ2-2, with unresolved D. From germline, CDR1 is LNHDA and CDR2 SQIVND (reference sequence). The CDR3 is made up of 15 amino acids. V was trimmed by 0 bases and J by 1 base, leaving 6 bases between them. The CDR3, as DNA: TGTGCCAGTAGTATAGAGGTCAGGAACACCGGGGAGCTGTTTTTT. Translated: CASSIEVRNTGELFF. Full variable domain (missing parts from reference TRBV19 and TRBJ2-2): DGGITQSPKYLFRKEGQNVTLSCEQNLNHDAMYWYRQDPGQGLRLIYYSQIVNDFQKGDIAEGYSVSREKKESFPLTVTSAQKNPTAFYLCASSIEVRNTGELFFGEGSRLTVL.

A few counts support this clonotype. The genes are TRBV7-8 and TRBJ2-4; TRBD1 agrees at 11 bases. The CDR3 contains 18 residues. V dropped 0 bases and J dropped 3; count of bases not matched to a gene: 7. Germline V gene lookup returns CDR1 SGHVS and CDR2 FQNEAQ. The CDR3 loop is CASSLARTGGQGKNIQYF. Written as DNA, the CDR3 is TGTGCCAGCAGCTTAGCAAGGACAGGGGGCCAGGGCAAAAACATTCAGTACTTC.

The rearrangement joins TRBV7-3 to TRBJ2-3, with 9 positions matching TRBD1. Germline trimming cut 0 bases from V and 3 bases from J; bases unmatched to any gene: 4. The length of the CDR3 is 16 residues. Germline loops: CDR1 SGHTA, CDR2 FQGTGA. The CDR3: CASSLTADRGTDTQYF. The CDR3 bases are TGTGCCAGCAGCTTAACCGCGGACAGGGGAACAGATACGCAGTATTTT.

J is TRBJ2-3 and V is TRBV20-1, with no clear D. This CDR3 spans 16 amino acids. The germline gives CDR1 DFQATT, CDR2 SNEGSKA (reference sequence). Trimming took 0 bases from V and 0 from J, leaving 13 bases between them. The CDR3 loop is CSARDFGRPSTDTQYF. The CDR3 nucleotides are TGCAGTGCTAGAGATTTTGGGCGTCCTAGCACAGATACGCAGTATTTT.

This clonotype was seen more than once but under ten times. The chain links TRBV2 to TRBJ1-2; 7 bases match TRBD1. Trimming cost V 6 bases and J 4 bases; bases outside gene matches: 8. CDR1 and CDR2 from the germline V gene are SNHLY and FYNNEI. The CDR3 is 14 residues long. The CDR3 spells CASSQGESAYGYTF. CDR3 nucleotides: TGTGCCAGCAGCCAGGGGGAGTCGGCCTATGGCTACACCTTC.

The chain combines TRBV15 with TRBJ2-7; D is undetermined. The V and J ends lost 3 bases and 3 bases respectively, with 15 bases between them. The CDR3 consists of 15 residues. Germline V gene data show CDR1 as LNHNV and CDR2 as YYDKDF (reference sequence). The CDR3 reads CATSSEASEGYEQYF. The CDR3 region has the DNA TGTGCCACCAGCAGCGAGGCCTCCGAAGGCTACGAGCAGTACTTC.